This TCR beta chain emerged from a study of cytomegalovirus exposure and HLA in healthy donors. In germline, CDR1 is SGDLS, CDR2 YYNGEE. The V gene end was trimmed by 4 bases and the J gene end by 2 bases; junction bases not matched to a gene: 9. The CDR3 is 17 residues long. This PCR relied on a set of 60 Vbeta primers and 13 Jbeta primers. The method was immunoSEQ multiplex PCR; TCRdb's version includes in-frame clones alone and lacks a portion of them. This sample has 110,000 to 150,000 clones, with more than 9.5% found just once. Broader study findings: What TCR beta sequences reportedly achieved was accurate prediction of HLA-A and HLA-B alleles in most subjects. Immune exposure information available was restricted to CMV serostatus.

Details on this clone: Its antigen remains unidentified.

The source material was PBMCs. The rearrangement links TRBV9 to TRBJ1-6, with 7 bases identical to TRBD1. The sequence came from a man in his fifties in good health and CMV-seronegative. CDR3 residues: CASSPRPGTAYNSPLHF. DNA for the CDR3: TGTGCCAGCAGCCCTCGTCCCGGGACAGCCTATAATTCACCCCTCCACTTT.